The clone carrying this T cell receptor beta chain was picked up many times. Its target is not known. The record originates from a study of CD8 T cells in ankylosing spondylitis. Study-level results: A number of the motif variants had already been described in reactive arthritis synovial fluid and blood. Researchers reportedly found disease-linked clones significantly enriched in matched ankylosing spondylitis synovial fluid. Made up of about eight highly homologous variants, a TCR beta motif appeared characteristic of ankylosing spondylitis blood.

TCR beta libraries were made by quantitative 5'-RACE with molecular barcodes. One entry per CDR3 protein results from TCRdb running MiXCR on the 5' RACE reads. The table shows about 460,000 distinct CDR3 sequences, with about 5.7% occurring only once. V shed 5 bases and J shed 4 bases, with 11 bases lying between them. Germline CDR1 and CDR2: SGHTA and FQGNSA. This CDR3 has 13 residues. This chain links TRBV7-2 with TRBJ1-1, with a tentative D call TRBD1 (5 bases). The sequenced material came from blood, either unsorted or a sorted T cell fraction (not recorded which). The origin of this receptor is a male donor with ankylosing spondylitis. The CDR3 DNA sequence: TGTGCCAGCAGCCCAGGGATAGCCACTGAAGCTTTCTTT. Translated: CASSPGIATEAFF.